The next 3 T cell receptor beta chains were all read from a single sample in a study of cytomegalovirus exposure and HLA in healthy donors. With 60 Vbeta and 13 Jbeta primers, the PCR was carried out. Sequenced by immunoSEQ multiplex PCR; TCRdb stores in-frame clones only, minus some. The profile shows almost 200,000 clones, 79% of them singletons. Sequenced sample: PBMCs. The receptors were sampled from a male donor in good health and CMV-seropositive.

The rearrangement uses TRBV28 and TRBJ2-1; TRBD1 might be the D (6 bases). The V gene's germline CDR1 is MDHEN and CDR2 SYDVKM. V was clipped by 6 bases and J by 7 bases, with 16 bases between them. The length of the CDR3 is 14 residues. CDR3 bases: TGTGCCAGCAGCCCGGCAGGGGATGGGAATGAGCAGTTCTTC. Its translation is CASSPAGDGNEQFF.

This clone showed up just once. The chain joins TRBV19 to TRBJ1-3; 7 bases line up with TRBD1. Trimming cost V 7 bases and J 4 bases; bases outside gene matches: 10. The CDR3 runs to 15 residues. The germline V gene encodes CDR1 LNHDA and CDR2 SQIVND (reference sequence). The CDR3: CASTNRGLAGNTIYF. As DNA, the CDR3 is TGTGCCAGTACCAACAGGGGTTTAGCGGGAAACACCATATATTTT.

V and J are TRBV19 and TRBJ2-3, with 9 positions matching TRBD2. J lost 6 bases, V lost 7 bases, and 5 bases had no gene match. The germline V gene encodes CDR1 LNHDA and CDR2 SQIVND (reference sequence). The CDR3 spans 13 residues. CDR3 sequence reads: CASKLAGADTQYF. The DNA of the CDR3 is TGTGCCAGTAAGTTAGCGGGGGCGGATACGCAGTATTTT.